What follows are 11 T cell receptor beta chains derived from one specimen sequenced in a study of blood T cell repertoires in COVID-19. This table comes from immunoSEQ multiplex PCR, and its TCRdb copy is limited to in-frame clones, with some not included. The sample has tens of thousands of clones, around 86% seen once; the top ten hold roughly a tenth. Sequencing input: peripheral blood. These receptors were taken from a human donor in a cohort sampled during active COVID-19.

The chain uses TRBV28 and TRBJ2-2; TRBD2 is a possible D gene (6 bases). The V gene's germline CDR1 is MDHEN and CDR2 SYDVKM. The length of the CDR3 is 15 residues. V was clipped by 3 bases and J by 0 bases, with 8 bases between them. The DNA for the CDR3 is TGTGCCAGCAGTTTTGGAGGGTCGAACACCGGGGAGCTGTTTTTT. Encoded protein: CASSFGGSNTGELFF. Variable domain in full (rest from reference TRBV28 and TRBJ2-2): DVKVTQSSRYLVKRTGEKVFLECVQDMDHENMFWYRQDPGLGLRLIYFSYDVKMKEKGDIPEGYSVSREKKERFSLILESASTNQTSMYLCASSFGGSNTGELFFGEGSRLTVL.

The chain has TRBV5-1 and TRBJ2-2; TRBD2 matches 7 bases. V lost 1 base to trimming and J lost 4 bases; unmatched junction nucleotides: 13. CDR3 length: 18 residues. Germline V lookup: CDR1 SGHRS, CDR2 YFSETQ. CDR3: CASSLRLAAGRGTGELFF. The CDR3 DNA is TGCGCCAGCAGCTTGAGACTAGCAGCGGGACGAGGCACCGGGGAGCTGTTTTTT.

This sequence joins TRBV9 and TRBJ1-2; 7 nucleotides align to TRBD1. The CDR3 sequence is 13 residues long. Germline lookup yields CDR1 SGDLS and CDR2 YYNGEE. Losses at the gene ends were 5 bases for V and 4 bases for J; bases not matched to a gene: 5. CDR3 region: CASSPTGRYGYTF. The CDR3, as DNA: TGTGCCAGCAGTCCGACAGGGCGCTATGGCTACACCTTC.

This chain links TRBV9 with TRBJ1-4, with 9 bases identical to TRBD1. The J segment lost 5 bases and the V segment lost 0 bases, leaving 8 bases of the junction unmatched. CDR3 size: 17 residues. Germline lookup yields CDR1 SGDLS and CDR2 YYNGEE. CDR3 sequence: CASSVADRGMENEKLFF. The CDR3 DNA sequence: TGTGCCAGCAGCGTAGCGGACAGGGGCATGGAGAATGAAAAACTGTTTTTT.

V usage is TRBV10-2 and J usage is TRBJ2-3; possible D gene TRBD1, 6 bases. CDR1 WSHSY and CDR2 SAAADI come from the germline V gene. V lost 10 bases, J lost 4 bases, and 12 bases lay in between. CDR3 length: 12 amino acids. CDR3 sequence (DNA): TGCGCCACCTCACAGGGTCCAGATACGCAGTATTTT. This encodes CATSQGPDTQYF.

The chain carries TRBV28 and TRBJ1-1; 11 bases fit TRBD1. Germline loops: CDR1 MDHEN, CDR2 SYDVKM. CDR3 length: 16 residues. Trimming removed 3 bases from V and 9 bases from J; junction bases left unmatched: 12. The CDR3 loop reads CASSFRTGGVGTKAFF. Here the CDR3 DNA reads TGTGCCAGCAGTTTCCGGACAGGGGGCGTTGGGACTAAAGCTTTCTTT.

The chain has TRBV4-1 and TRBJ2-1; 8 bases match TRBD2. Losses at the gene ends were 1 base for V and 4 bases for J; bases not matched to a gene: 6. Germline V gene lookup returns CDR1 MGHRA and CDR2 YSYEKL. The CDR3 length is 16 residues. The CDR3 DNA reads TGCGCCAGCAGCCAAGGTCGAAGACTAGCGTACAATGAGCAGTTCTTC. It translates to CASSQGRRLAYNEQFF.

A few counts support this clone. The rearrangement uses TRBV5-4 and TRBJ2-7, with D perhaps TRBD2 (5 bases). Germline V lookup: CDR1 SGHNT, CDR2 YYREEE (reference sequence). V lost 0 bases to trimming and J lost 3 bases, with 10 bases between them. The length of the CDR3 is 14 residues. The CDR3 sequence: CASSLEHGSYEQYF. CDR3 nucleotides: TGTGCCAGCAGCTTGGAGCATGGGAGCTACGAGCAGTACTTC.

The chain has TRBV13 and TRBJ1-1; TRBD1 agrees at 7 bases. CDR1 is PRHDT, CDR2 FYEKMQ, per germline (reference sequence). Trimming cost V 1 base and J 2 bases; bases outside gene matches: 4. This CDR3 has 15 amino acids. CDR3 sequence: CASSLEGTENTEAFF. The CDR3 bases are TGTGCCAGCAGCTTAGAAGGGACAGAAAACACTGAAGCTTTCTTT. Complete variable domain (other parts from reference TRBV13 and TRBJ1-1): AAGVIQSPRHLIKEKRETATLKCYPIPRHDTVYWYQQGPGQDPQFLISFYEKMQSDKGSIPDRFSAQQFSDYHSELNMSSLELGDSALYFCASSLEGTENTEAFFGQGTRLTVV.

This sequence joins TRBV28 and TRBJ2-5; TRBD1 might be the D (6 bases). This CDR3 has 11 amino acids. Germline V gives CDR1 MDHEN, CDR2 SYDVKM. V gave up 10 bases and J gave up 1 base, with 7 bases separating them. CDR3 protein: CATGAQETQYF. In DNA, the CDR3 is TGTGCCACAGGGGCCCAAGAGACCCAGTACTTC.

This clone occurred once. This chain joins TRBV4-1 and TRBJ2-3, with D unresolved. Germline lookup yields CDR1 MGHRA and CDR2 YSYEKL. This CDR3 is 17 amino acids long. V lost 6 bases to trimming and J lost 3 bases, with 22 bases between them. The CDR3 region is CASSRDIQQFQTDTQYF. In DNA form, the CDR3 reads TGCGCCAGCAGTCGCGATATACAACAGTTTCAGACAGATACGCAGTATTTT.